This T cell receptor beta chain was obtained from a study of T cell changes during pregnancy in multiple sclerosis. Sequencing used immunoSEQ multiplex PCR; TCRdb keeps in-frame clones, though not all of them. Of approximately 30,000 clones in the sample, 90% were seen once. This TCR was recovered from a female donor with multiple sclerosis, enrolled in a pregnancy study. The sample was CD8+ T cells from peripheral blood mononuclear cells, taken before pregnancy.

The CDR3 nucleotides read TGTGCCAGCAGCGTCTCTCGACAGGACCCCAACACCGGGGAGCTGTTTTTT. It encodes CASSVSRQDPNTGELFF. This chain links TRBV9 with TRBJ2-2, with a tentative D call TRBD1 (6 bases). This CDR3 region has 17 residues. The germline CDR1 and CDR2 sequences are SGDLS and YYNGEE. Trimming cost V 2 bases and J 2 bases, with 16 bases left between them. The full variable domain, completed using reference TRBV9 and TRBJ2-2, is DSGVTQTPKHLITATGQRVTLRCSPRSGDLSVYWYQQSLDQGLQFLIQYYNGEERAKGNILERFSAQQFPDLHSELNLSSLELGDSALYFCASSVSRQDPNTGELFFGEGSRLTVL.